This T cell receptor beta chain was sequenced in a study of identical twins. Findings and limits, study-wide: Twins shared beta out-of-frame sequences in excess, but this excess was weaker. Fewer insertions characterized abundant cord blood beta clonotypes, whereas memory repertoires showed none. Out-of-frame alpha sequences common to twins exhibited an excess of low generation probability.

Trimming cost V 3 bases and J 1 base, with 10 bases left between them. CDR1 and CDR2 from the germline V gene are DFQATT and SNEGSKA (reference sequence). This CDR3 region has 14 residues. Addition of a universal primer site occurred through template switching, and cDNA carried unique molecular identifiers. TCRdb reprocessed the 5' RACE reads with MiXCR, giving one entry per CDR3 protein. The table shows some 1,700,000 distinct CDR3 sequences, with under 35% occurring only once. Regarding this clonotype: Its cognate antigen is unknown.

The receptor was isolated from a newborn girl in good health. The sample was cord blood. The genes are TRBV20-1 and TRBJ1-5, with D unclear. The CDR3 DNA reads TGCAGTGCTAGCGAACAGAAAAGCAATCAGCCCCAGCATTTT. It encodes CSASEQKSNQPQHF.